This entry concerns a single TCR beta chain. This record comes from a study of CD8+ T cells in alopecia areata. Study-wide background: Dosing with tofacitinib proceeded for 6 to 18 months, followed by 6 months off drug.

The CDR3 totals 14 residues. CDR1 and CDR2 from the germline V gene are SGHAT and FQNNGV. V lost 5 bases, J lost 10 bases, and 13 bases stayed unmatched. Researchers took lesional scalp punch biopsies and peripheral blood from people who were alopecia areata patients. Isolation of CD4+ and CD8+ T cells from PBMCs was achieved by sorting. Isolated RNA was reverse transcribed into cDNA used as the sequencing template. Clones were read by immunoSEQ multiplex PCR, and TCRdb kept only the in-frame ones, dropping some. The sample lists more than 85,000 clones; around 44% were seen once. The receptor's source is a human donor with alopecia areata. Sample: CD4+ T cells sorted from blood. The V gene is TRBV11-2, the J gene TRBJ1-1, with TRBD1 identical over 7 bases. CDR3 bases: TGTGCCAGCAGCGATGGGACAGCAACGTCCGGAGCTTTCTTT. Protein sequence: CASSDGTATSGAFF.